These T cell receptor beta chains were read from a single sample in a study of vaccination and CD4 T cells after COVID-19. Antigens of these TCRs are unknown. TCRdb re-analysed the PCR reads in MiXCR, keeping a single row per CDR3 protein. Of 3,500 to 4,000 distinct CDR3 sequences in the sample, 60% to 80% were seen once. Source material: CD4+ T cells from blood, cultured in vitro. These receptors were taken from a human donor who had recovered from COVID-19. The CDR3 runs from the conserved cysteine through the conserved F or W. Fields, in order: V gene, D gene, J gene, clone size, CDR3 protein, CDR3 DNA. D genes are given only for firm matches. Part of the rows lack a size; the others show once, few, many or a class for expanded clones.

TRBV5-8	NA	TRBJ1-2	NA	CASSLNPGFNYGYTF	TGTGCCAGCAGCTTGAACCCCGGCTTTAACTATGGCTACACCTTC
TRBV12-3/TRBV12-4	TRBD1	TRBJ1-6	once	CASSPRQGGSNSPLHF	TGTGCCAGCAGTCCCCGTCAGGGGGGCTCTAATTCACCCCTCCACTTT
TRBV10-3	NA	TRBJ2-7	NA	CAISGAGVLYEQYF	TGTGCCATCAGTGGCGCAGGGGTCCTATACGAGCAGTACTTC
TRBV6-1	TRBD1	TRBJ1-2	once	CASTLDRYTYGYTF	TGTGCCAGCACGCTGGACAGGTACACCTATGGCTACACCTTC
TRBV15	TRBD1	TRBJ1-1	NA	CATSRRQGDTEAFF	TGTGCCACCAGCAGAAGACAGGGTGACACTGAAGCTTTCTTT
TRBV15	NA	TRBJ1-2	NA	CVTSREGRTYGYTF	TGTGTCACCAGCAGAGAGGGGCGCACCTATGGCTACACCTTC
TRBV5-5	NA	TRBJ2-1	NA	CASSLGGLTYNEQFF	TGTGCCAGCAGCTTGGGGGGTTTGACCTACAATGAGCAGTTCTTC
TRBV7-3	TRBD1	TRBJ2-2	NA	CASSYQGQGNTGELFF	TGTGCCAGCAGCTACCAGGGACAGGGTAACACCGGGGAGCTGTTTTTT
TRBV7-2	NA	TRBJ2-2	medium-sized	CASRGPGRNTGELFF	TGTGCCAGCAGAGGACCCGGGCGAAACACCGGGGAGCTGTTTTTT
TRBV6-1	TRBD1	TRBJ1-1	NA	CASSPSHRGPENTEAFF	TGTGCCAGCAGTCCATCCCACAGGGGGCCAGAGAATACTGAAGCTTTCTTT
TRBV20-1	NA	TRBJ1-2	NA	CSARDGRGGVLGYGYTF	TGCAGTGCTAGAGATGGACGGGGAGGGGTTTTAGGGTATGGCTACACCTTC
TRBV12-3/TRBV12-4	NA	TRBJ1-1	NA	CASNPSGGIEAFF	TGTGCCAGCAATCCCAGCGGGGGGATTGAGGCTTTCTTT
TRBV20-1	NA	TRBJ1-1	NA	CSARGTANTEAFF	TGCAGTGCTCGCGGGACGGCGAACACTGAAGCTTTCTTT
TRBV24-1	NA	TRBJ1-5	NA	CATSGGLGQPQHF	TGTGCCACCAGTGGAGGGCTCGGTCAGCCCCAGCATTTT
TRBV5-4	NA	TRBJ1-2	NA	CASSFGQAHGYGYTF	TGTGCCAGCAGCTTCGGGCAGGCCCACGGCTATGGCTACACCTTC
TRBV7-9	TRBD1	TRBJ1-5	once	CASSPLEGARQPQHF	TGTGCCAGCAGCCCCTTGGAGGGGGCCCGACAGCCCCAGCATTTT
TRBV6-1	TRBD1	TRBJ1-2	NA	CASSRSTGALPGYTF	TGTGCCAGCAGTAGAAGTACAGGGGCGCTCCCTGGCTACACCTTC
TRBV21-1	NA	TRBJ1-2	NA	CANMDQGGSYGYTF	TGTGCCAACATGGATCAAGGGGGCAGCTATGGCTACACCTTC
TRBV15	NA	TRBJ1-4	NA	CATSRETGRRYF	TGTGCCACCAGCAGAGAGACAGGCCGAAGGTATTTT
TRBV20-1	TRBD1	TRBJ2-3	NA	CSARVTGGTDTQYF	TGCAGTGCTAGAGTGACAGGGGGCACAGATACGCAGTATTTT
TRBV5-6	NA	TRBJ1-1	few	CASSWGTEAFF	TGTGCCAGCAGCTGGGGCACTGAAGCTTTCTTT
TRBV5-1	NA	TRBJ1-2	NA	CASSSSGQLNYGYTF	TGCGCCAGCAGCTCAAGTGGACAGTTAAACTATGGCTACACCTTC
TRBV20-1	NA	TRBJ1-2	NA	CSASSGSNYGYTF	TGCAGTGCTAGTTCCGGGTCCAACTATGGCTACACCTTC
TRBV20-1	TRBD1	TRBJ1-1	NA	CSAYEGAINTEAFF	TGCAGTGCCTACGAGGGGGCCATTAACACTGAAGCTTTCTTT
TRBV19	TRBD2	TRBJ2-1	large	CASRGTSINEQFF	TGTGCCAGTAGGGGGACTAGTATCAATGAGCAGTTCTTC
TRBV18	NA	TRBJ2-3	NA	CASSPRTDTQYF	TGTGCCAGCTCCCCGAGGACAGATACGCAGTATTTT
TRBV20-1	TRBD2	TRBJ2-1	NA	CSAAVTSGGMKFF	TGCAGTGCTGCTGTGACTAGCGGGGGGATGAAGTTCTTC
TRBV20-1	TRBD1	TRBJ1-1	NA	CSARTGVFAEAFF	TGCAGTGCTAGGACAGGGGTTTTCGCTGAAGCTTTCTTT
TRBV20-1	NA	TRBJ2-3	NA	CSASKGQTTPRGTDTQYF	TGCAGTGCTAGTAAGGGGCAGACCACTCCTAGGGGCACAGATACGCAGTATTTT
TRBV18	NA	TRBJ1-1	NA	CASSPGIVGNTEAFF	TGTGCCAGCTCACCAGGGATCGTCGGGAACACTGAAGCTTTCTTT
TRBV6-1	NA	TRBJ2-1	NA	CASGYREQFF	TGTGCATCGGGGTACCGAGAGCAGTTCTTC
TRBV18	TRBD2	TRBJ2-3	NA	CASSPRQGGTDTQYF	TGTGCCAGCTCACCACGGCAGGGAGGGACAGATACGCAGTATTTT
TRBV7-9	NA	TRBJ1-1	NA	CASSGISGEGTEAFF	TGTGCCAGCAGTGGAATATCAGGGGAGGGGACTGAAGCTTTCTTT
TRBV6-2/TRBV6-3	NA	TRBJ2-7	NA	CASSRDTYEQYF	TGTGCCAGCAGTCGTGACACCTACGAGCAGTACTTC
TRBV2	NA	TRBJ1-6	NA	CASKGRSEGNSPLHF	TGTGCCAGCAAAGGAAGGTCAGAAGGAAATTCACCCCTCCACTTT
TRBV19	NA	TRBJ1-4	NA	CASSIVAEPEKLFF	TGTGCCAGTAGTATAGTGGCAGAACCAGAAAAACTGTTTTTT
TRBV7-2	NA	TRBJ1-2	NA	CASNLQWPWINTF	TGTGCCAGCAACCTACAATGGCCTTGGATTAACACCTTC
TRBV19	TRBD1	TRBJ1-1	NA	CASSAFGQGPNTEAFF	TGTGCCAGTAGTGCCTTCGGACAGGGGCCGAACACTGAAGCTTTCTTT
TRBV25-1	NA	TRBJ1-2	NA	CASSESLTYGHTF	TGTGCCAGCAGTGAATCGCTGACCTATGGCCACACCTTC
TRBV20-1	NA	TRBJ1-3	NA	CSAVRQSSGNTIYF	TGCAGTGCTGTCAGACAGAGCTCTGGAAACACCATATATTTT
TRBV20-1	NA	TRBJ1-2	NA	CSLPGEKNYGYTF	TGCAGCCTCCCAGGGGAGAAAAACTATGGCTACACCTTC
TRBV7-2	NA	TRBJ2-7	NA	CASSSPRFVSEQYF	TGTGCCAGCAGCTCACCGAGGTTTGTGAGCGAGCAGTACTTC
TRBV2	NA	TRBJ1-2	once	CASRTRSGYGYTF	TGTGCCAGCAGAACTAGGAGCGGATATGGCTACACCTTC
TRBV24-1	NA	TRBJ2-6	NA	CATSDPTGPGANVLTF	TGTGCCACCAGTGACCCGACAGGCCCCGGGGCCAACGTCCTGACTTTC
TRBV19	TRBD2	TRBJ2-3	NA	CASSIDLAGGSVKNTQYF	TGTGCCAGTAGTATAGATCTAGCGGGGGGCTCCGTTAAGAATACGCAGTATTTT
TRBV27	NA	TRBJ1-2	NA	CASSFRGEVGGYTF	TGTGCCAGCAGTTTCAGAGGGGAGGTGGGTGGCTACACCTTC
TRBV19	TRBD1	TRBJ1-2	NA	CASSIVGQGLYGYTF	TGTGCCAGTAGTATAGTGGGACAGGGGTTGTATGGCTACACCTTC
TRBV10-3	NA	TRBJ2-2	NA	CAITTKPSTSSNTGELFF	TGTGCCATCACCACCAAACCCTCGACTAGTTCGAACACCGGGGAGCTGTTTTTT
TRBV7-4	NA	TRBJ2-7	once	CASSFEGVYEQYF	TGTGCCAGCAGCTTTGAAGGCGTCTACGAGCAGTACTTC
TRBV6-1	TRBD1	TRBJ2-3	large	CASNDRDRGTDTQYF	TGTGCCAGCAACGACAGGGACAGGGGAACAGATACGCAGTATTTT
TRBV2	TRBD1	TRBJ1-1	NA	CASSLGQGNTEAFF	TGTGCCAGCAGTCTAGGACAGGGGAACACTGAAGCTTTCTTT
TRBV27	TRBD1	TRBJ1-4	NA	CASSTQGARGEKLFF	TGTGCCAGCAGTACCCAGGGGGCGCGGGGGGAAAAACTGTTTTTT
TRBV7-8	NA	TRBJ1-5	NA	CASSLVASPISNQPQHF	TGTGCCAGCAGCTTAGTTGCCAGTCCGATTAGCAATCAGCCCCAGCATTTT
TRBV27	NA	TRBJ2-5	few	CASSLAPGRGETQYF	TGTGCCAGCAGCCTAGCCCCAGGGCGGGGAGAGACCCAGTACTTC
TRBV18	NA	TRBJ1-2	NA	CASSHDQKASNYGYTF	TGTGCCAGCTCCCATGATCAGAAGGCTTCTAACTATGGCTACACCTTC
TRBV6-1	TRBD1	TRBJ1-5	large	CASSEIWGQSNQPQHF	TGTGCCAGCAGTGAAATATGGGGACAGTCAAATCAGCCCCAGCATTTT
TRBV24-1	NA	TRBJ2-1	few	CATSPPSGYEQFF	TGTGCCACCAGCCCCCCGTCCGGTTATGAGCAGTTCTTC
TRBV10-3	NA	TRBJ1-5	NA	CAISRDGLNQPQHF	TGTGCCATCTCCCGGGACGGCCTTAATCAGCCCCAGCATTTT
TRBV2	TRBD1	TRBJ1-2	few	CASSSIGGTGTGGYGYTF	TGTGCCAGCTCGTCGATTGGGGGAACCGGGACAGGGGGATACGGCTACACCTTC